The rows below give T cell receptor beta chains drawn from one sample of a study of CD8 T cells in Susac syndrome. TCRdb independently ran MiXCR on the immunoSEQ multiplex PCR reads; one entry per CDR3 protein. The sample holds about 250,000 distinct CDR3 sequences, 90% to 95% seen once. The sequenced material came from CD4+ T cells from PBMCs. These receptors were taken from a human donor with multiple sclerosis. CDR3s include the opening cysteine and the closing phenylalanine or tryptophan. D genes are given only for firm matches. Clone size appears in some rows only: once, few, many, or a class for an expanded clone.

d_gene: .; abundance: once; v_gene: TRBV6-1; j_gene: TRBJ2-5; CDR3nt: TGTGCCAGCAGAAAGGCGGAGACCCAGTACTTC; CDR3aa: CASRKAETQYF
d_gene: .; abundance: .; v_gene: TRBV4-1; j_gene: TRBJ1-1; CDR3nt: TGCGCCAGCAGCCAAGATATGTCCGCGAACACTGAAGCTTTCTTT; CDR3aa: CASSQDMSANTEAFF
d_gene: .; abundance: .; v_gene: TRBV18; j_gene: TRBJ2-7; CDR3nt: TGTGCCAGCTCACCAGCGGGCTACGAGCAGTACTTC; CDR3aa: CASSPAGYEQYF
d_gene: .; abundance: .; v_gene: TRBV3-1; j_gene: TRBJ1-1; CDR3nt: TGTGCCAGCAGTCTAGGACAGAAAGGGACTGAAGCTTTCTTT; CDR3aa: CASSLGQKGTEAFF
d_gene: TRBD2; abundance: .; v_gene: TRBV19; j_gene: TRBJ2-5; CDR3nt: TGTGCCAGTAGTATAACCCTAACGCTAGCGGGAGGGCCGGGGCAAGAGACCCAGTACTTC; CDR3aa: CASSITLTLAGGPGQETQYF
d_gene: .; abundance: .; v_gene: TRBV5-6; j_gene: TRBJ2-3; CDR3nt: TGTGCCAGCAGTCCCGGGCTAGCGCCCTCAGATACGCAGTATTTT; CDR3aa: CASSPGLAPSDTQYF
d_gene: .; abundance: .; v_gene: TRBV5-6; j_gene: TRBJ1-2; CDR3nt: TGTGCCAGCAGCCATCGCACCTATAGGGGCTACACCTTC; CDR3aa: CASSHRTYRGYTF
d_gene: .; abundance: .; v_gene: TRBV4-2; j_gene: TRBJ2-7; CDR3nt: TGTGCCAGCAGCCAAGAGCTAATGGGGGGAAGCTCCTACGAGCAGTACTTC; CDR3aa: CASSQELMGGSSYEQYF
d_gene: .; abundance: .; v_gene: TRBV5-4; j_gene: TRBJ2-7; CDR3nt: TGTGCCAGCAGCCACGGCGCAGGGTCCTACGAGCAGTACTTC; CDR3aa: CASSHGAGSYEQYF
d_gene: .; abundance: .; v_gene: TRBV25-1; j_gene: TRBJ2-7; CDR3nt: TGTGCCAGCACCCCCCGAGTTGGGCGCGAGCAGTACTTC; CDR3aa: CASTPRVGREQYF
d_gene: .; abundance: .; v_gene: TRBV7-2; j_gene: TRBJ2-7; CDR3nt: TGTGCCAGCAGCTCAAGAAGGGGGAAATACGAGCAGTACTTC; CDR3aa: CASSSRRGKYEQYF
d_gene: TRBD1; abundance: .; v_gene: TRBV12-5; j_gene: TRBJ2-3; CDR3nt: TGTGCTAGTGGTTTATCCTGGGACAGGCCTCCGCTAGATACGCAGTATTTT; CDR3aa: CASGLSWDRPPLDTQYF
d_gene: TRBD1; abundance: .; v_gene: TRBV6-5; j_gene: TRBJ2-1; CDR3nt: TGTGCCAGCAGGAGGACAGGGGGCGCGTACAATGAGCAGTTCTTC; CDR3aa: CASRRTGGAYNEQFF
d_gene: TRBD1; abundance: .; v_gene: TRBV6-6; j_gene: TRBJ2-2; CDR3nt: TGTGCCAGCTTGGGACAGGGGAACACCGGGGAGCTGTTTTTT; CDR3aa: CASLGQGNTGELFF
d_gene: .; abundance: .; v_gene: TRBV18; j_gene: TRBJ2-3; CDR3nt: TGTGCCAGCTCACGGGGGGACGAGGATACGCAGTATTTT; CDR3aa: CASSRGDEDTQYF
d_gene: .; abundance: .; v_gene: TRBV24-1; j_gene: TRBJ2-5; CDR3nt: TGTGCCACCAGTGATTTGAGGAATCGGGACCAAGAGACCCAGTACTTC; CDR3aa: CATSDLRNRDQETQYF
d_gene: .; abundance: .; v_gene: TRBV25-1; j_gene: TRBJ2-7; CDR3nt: TGTGCCAGCAGTGAGCACTACTCCTACGAGCAGTACTTC; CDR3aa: CASSEHYSYEQYF
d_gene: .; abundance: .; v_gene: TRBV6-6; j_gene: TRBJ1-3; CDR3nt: TGTGCCAGCACCCCAGGTCGGAGCTCTGGAAACACCATATATTTT; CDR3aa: CASTPGRSSGNTIYF
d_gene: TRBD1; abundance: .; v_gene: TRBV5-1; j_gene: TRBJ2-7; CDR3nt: TGCGCCAGCAGCCCCAGACCATTGACAGGGACCTCCTACGAGCAGTACTTC; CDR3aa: CASSPRPLTGTSYEQYF
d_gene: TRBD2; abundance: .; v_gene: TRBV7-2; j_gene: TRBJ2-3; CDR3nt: TGTGCCAGCAGCTTAGTCGGCGGGGGGTTCACAGATACGCAGTATTTT; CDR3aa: CASSLVGGGFTDTQYF
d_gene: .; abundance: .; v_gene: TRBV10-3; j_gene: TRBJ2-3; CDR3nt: TGTGCCATCAGTGACACAGGAAAACTCACAGATACGCAGTATTTT; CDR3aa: CAISDTGKLTDTQYF
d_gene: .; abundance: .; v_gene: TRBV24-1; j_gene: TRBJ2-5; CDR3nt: TGTGCCACCATGCCCCATACTAGGATGGAGACCCAGTACTTC; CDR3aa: CATMPHTRMETQYF
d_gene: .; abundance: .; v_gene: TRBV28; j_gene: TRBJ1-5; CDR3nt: TGTGCCAGCTCCCCCGGGGGGCGAAGGCCCCAGCATTTT; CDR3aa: CASSPGGRRPQHF
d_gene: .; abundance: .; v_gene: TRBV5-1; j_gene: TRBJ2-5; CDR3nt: TGCGCCAGCAGCCCGGGGAATGAGGCGAGAGAGACCCAGTACTTC; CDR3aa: CASSPGNEARETQYF
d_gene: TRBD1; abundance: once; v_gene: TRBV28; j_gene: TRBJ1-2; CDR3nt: TGTGCCAGCAGTGCCAATGACAGGGGGCGAAGCTATGGCTACACCTTC; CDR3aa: CASSANDRGRSYGYTF
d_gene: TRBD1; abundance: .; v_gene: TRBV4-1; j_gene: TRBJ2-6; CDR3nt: TGCGCCAGCAGCCACGCCAGGACAGGCCCAAGTGCGGGGGCCAACGTCCTGACTTTC; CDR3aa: CASSHARTGPSAGANVLTF
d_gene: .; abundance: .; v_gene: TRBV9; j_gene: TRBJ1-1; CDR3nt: TGTGCCAGCAGCGTAGGCGGGGACGCCACTGAAGCTTTCTTT; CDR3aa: CASSVGGDATEAFF
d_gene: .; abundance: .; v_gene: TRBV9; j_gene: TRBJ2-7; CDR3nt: TGTGCCAGCAGCGTAGGACAGCTCGGGATCGACGAGCAGTACTTC; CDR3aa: CASSVGQLGIDEQYF
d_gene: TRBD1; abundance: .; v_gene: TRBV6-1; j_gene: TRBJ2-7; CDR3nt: TGTGCCAGCAGTGGGACAGGGTCCTTCTACGAGCAGTACTTC; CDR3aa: CASSGTGSFYEQYF
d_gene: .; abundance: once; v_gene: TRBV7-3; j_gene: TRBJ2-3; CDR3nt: TGTGCCAGCAGGAGTTCCTCTTTAAGTGTGGGAGATACGCAGTATTTT; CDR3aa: CASRSSSLSVGDTQYF